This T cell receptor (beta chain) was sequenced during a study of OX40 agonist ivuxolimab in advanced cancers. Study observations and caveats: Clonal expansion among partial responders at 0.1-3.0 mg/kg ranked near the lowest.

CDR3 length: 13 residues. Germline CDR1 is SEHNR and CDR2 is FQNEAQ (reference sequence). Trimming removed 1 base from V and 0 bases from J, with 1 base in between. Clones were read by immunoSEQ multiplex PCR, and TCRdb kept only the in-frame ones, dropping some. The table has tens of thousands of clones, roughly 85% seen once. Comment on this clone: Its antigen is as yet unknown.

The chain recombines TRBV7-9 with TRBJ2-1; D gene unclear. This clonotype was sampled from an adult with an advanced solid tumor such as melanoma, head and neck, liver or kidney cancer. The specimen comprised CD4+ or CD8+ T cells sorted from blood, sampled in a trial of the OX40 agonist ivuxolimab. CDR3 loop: CASSLGSYNEQFF. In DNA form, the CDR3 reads TGTGCCAGCAGCTTAGGCTCCTACAATGAGCAGTTCTTC.